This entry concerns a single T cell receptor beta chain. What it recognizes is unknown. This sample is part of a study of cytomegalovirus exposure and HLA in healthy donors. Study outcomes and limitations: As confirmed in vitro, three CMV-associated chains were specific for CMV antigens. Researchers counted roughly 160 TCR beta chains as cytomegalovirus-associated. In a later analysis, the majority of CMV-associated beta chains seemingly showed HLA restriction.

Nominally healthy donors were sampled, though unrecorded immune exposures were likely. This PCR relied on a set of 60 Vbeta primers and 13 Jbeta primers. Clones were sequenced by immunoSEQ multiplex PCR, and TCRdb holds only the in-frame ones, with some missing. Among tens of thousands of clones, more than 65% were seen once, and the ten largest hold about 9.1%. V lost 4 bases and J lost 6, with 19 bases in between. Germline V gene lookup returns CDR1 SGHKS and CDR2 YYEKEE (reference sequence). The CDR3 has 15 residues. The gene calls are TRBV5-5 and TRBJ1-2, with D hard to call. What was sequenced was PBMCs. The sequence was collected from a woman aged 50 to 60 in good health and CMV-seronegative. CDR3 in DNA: TGTGCCAGCAGCCCGTCCCCTAGTGATACGGATGGCTACACCTTC. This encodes CASSPSPSDTDGYTF.